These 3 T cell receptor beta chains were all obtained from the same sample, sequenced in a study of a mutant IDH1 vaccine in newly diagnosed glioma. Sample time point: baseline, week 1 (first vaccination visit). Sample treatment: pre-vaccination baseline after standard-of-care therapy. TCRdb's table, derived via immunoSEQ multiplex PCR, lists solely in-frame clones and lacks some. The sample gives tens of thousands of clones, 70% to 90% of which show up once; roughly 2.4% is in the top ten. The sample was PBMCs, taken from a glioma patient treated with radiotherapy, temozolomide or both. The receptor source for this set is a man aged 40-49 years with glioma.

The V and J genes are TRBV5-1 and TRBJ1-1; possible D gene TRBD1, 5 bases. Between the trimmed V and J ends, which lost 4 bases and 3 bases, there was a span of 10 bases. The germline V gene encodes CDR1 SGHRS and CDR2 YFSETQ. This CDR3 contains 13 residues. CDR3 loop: CASSLRQYTEAFF. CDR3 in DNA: TGCGCCAGCAGCCTGCGACAGTACACTGAAGCTTTCTTT.

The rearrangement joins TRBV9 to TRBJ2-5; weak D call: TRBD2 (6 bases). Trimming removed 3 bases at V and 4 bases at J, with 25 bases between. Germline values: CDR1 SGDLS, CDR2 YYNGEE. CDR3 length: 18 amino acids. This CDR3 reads CASSDGGLASARGETQYF. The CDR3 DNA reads TGTGCCAGCAGCGACGGGGGTTTGGCTAGCGCCCGAGGAGAGACCCAGTACTTC.

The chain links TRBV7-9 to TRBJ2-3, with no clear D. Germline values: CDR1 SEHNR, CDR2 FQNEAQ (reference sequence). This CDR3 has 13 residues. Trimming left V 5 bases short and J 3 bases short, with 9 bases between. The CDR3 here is CASSLGSTDTQYF. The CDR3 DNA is TGTGCCAGCAGCCTAGGGTCGACAGATACGCAGTATTTT.